This T cell receptor (beta chain) was profiled in a study of blood T cell repertoires in COVID-19. The CDR3 contains 14 residues. V gave up 3 bases and J gave up 6 bases; unmatched junction bases: 8. Germline-derived CDR1 and CDR2 are GTSNPN and SVGIG (reference sequence). The assay was immunoSEQ multiplex PCR, and TCRdb's table has in-frame clones only and misses some. The sample consists of roughly 190,000 clones, roughly 81% of them appearing once. In its sample, this clone ranks as medium-sized. The TCR originated in a middle-aged woman with COVID-19, enrolled during active disease. The chain has TRBV30 and TRBJ2-3, with 8 bases identical to TRBD2. Specimen: peripheral blood. CDR3 protein: CAWSPGVAGDTQYF. CDR3 sequence (DNA): TGTGCCTGGAGCCCGGGGGTAGCGGGGGATACGCAGTATTTT.